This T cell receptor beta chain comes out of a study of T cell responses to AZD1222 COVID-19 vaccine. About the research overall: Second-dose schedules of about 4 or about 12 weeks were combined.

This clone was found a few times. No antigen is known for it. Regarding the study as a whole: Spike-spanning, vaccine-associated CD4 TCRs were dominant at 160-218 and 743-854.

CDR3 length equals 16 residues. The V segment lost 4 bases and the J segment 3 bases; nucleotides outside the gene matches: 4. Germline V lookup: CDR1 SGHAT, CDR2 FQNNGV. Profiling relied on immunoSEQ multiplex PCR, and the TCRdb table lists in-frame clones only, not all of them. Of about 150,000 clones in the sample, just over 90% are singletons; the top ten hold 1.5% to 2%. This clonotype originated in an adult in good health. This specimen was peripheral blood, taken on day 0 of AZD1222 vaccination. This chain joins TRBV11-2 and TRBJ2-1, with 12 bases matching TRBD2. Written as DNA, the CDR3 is TGTGCCAGCAGCTCTCCGGGACTAGCGGGCTACAATGAGCAGTTCTTC. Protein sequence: CASSSPGLAGYNEQFF.